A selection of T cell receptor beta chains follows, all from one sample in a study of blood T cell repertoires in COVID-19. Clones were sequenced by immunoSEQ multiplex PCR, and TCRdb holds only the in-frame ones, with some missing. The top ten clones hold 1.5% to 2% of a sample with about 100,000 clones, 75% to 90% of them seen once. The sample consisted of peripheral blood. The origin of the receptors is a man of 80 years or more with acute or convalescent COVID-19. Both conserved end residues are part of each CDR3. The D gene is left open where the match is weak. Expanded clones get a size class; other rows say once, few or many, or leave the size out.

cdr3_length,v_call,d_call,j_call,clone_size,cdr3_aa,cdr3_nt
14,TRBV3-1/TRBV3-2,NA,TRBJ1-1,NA,CASSQGGGMTEAFF,TGTGCCAGCAGCCAAGGGGGCGGGATGACTGAAGCTTTCTTT
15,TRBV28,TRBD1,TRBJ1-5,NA,CASSDRGRIDQPQHF,TGTGCCAGCAGCGACAGGGGGCGTATCGATCAGCCCCAGCATTTT
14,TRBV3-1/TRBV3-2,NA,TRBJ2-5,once,CASSFGLPQETQYF,TGTGCCAGCAGCTTTGGACTGCCCCAAGAGACCCAGTACTTC
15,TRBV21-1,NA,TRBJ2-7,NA,CASRTRDCKSYEQYF,TGTGCCAGCAGAACCCGGGACTGCAAATCCTACGAGCAGTACTTC
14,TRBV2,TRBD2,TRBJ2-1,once,CASSGTSSHNEQFF,TGTGCCAGCAGTGGGACTAGCTCCCACAATGAGCAGTTCTTC
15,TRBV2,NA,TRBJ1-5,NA,CASSEDGQTNQPQHF,TGTGCCAGCAGTGAAGACGGACAGACTAATCAGCCCCAGCATTTT
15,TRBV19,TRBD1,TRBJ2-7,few,CASSTGTGLMGEQYF,TGTGCCAGTAGTACGGGGACAGGTTTGATGGGCGAGCAGTACTTC
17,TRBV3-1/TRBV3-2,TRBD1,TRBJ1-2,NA,CASSSRDRGRGKQGYTF,TGTGCCAGCAGCTCCCGGGACAGGGGGCGAGGTAAACAAGGCTACACCTTC
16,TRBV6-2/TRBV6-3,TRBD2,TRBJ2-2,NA,CASSARLAGNTGELFF,TGTGCCAGCAGTGCGCGACTAGCGGGAAACACCGGGGAGCTGTTTTTT
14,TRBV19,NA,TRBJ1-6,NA,CASRYRVSNSPLHF,TGTGCCAGTAGGTACAGGGTAAGCAATTCACCCCTCCACTTT
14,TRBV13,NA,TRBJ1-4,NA,CASSLGALDEKLFF,TGTGCCAGCAGCTTGGGGGCCCTGGATGAAAAACTGTTTTTT
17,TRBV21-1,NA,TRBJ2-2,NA,CASNPEGERLSAGELFF,TGTGCCAGCAACCCTGAGGGGGAAAGGTTATCGGCCGGGGAGCTGTTTTTT
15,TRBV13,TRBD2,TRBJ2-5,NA,CASRRRTSGQETQYF,TGTGCCAGCAGACGTCGGACTAGCGGACAAGAGACCCAGTACTTC
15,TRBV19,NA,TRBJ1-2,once,CASSTSTGGNYGYTF,TGTGCCAGTAGTACCTCTACTGGCGGGAACTATGGCTACACCTTC
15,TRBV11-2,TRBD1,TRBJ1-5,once,CASSFGTGWDQPQHF,TGTGCCAGCAGCTTCGGGACAGGGTGGGATCAGCCCCAGCATTTT
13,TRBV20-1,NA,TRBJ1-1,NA,CSASTGSNTEAFF,TGCAGTGCTAGTACAGGTTCCAACACTGAAGCTTTCTTT
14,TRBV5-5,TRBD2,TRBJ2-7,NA,CASTREGRSYEQYF,TGTGCCAGCACCCGGGAGGGGAGGAGCTACGAGCAGTACTTC
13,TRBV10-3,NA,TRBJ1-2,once,CATNRETNYGYTF,TGTGCCACAAACAGGGAAACTAACTATGGCTACACCTTC
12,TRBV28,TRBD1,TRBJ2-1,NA,CASGTAYNEQFF,TGTGCCAGTGGGACAGCCTACAATGAGCAGTTCTTC
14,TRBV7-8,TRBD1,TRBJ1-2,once,CASSSGGSNYGYTF,TGTGCCAGCAGCTCAGGGGGGTCTAACTATGGCTACACCTTC
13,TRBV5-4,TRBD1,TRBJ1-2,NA,CASSLQGARGYTF,TGTGCCAGCAGCTTACAGGGGGCGCGGGGCTACACCTTC
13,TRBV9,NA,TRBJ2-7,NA,CASSVEQGGEQYF,TGTGCCAGCAGCGTAGAACAGGGCGGAGAGCAGTACTTC
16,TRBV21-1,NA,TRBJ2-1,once,CASSKRGTEIYNEQFF,TGTGCCAGCAGCAAAAGGGGGACAGAGATCTACAATGAGCAGTTCTTC
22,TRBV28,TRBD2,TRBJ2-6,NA,CASSLWEGRASGRITGANVLTF,TGTGCCAGCAGTTTATGGGAGGGGAGGGCTAGCGGGAGAATCACTGGGGCCAACGTCCTGACTTTC
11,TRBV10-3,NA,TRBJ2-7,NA,CAISGTYEQYF,TGTGCCATCAGCGGGACCTACGAGCAGTACTTC
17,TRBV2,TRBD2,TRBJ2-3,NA,CASRPGLAGASTDTQYF,TGTGCCAGCAGGCCCGGGCTAGCGGGAGCAAGCACAGATACGCAGTATTTT
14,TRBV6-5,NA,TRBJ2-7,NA,CASSYGQIYYEQYF,TGTGCCAGCAGTTACGGACAGATTTACTACGAGCAGTACTTC
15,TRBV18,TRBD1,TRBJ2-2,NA,CASSPNRGDTGELFF,TGTGCCAGCTCACCCAACAGGGGGGACACCGGGGAGCTGTTTTTT
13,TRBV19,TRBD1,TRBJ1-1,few,CASAGDRDTEAFF,TGTGCCAGCGCCGGGGACAGGGACACTGAAGCTTTCTTT
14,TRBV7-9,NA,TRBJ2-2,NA,CASSGRLTTGELFF,TGTGCCAGCAGCGGAAGACTCACAACCGGGGAGCTGTTTTTT
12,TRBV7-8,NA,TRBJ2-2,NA,CASSFISGELFF,TGTGCCAGCAGCTTTATCTCCGGGGAGCTGTTTTTT
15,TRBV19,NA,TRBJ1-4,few,CASSMLGATNEKLFF,TGTGCCAGTAGTATGCTCGGTGCAACTAATGAAAAACTGTTTTTT
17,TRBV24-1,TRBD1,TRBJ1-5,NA,CATQSGQGGYSNQPQHF,TGTGCCACTCAAAGCGGACAGGGGGGATATAGCAATCAGCCCCAGCATTTT
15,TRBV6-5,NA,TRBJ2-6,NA,CASSPTGPGANVLTF,TGTGCCAGCAGTCCAACAGGGCCCGGGGCCAACGTCCTGACTTTC
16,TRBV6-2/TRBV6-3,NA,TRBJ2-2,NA,CASSYIGRGNTGELFF,TGTGCCAGCAGTTATATCGGACGGGGGAACACCGGGGAGCTGTTTTTT
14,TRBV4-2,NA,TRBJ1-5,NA,CASSQDLGPQPQHF,TGTGCCAGCAGCCAAGATCTTGGGCCTCAGCCCCAGCATTTT
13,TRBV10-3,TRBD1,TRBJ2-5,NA,CAIRGGQKETQYF,TGTGCCATCAGAGGGGGCCAGAAAGAGACCCAGTACTTC
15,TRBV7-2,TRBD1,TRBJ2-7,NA,CASSLSGTAPYEQYF,TGTGCCAGCAGCCTATCGGGGACAGCCCCCTACGAGCAGTACTTC
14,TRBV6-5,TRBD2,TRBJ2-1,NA,CASSYSVGRVEQFF,TGTGCCAGCAGTTACTCGGTCGGGAGGGTCGAACAGTTCTTC
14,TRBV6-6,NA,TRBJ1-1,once,CASSYGGSMAEAFF,TGTGCCAGCAGTTACGGGGGGAGTATGGCTGAAGCTTTCTTT